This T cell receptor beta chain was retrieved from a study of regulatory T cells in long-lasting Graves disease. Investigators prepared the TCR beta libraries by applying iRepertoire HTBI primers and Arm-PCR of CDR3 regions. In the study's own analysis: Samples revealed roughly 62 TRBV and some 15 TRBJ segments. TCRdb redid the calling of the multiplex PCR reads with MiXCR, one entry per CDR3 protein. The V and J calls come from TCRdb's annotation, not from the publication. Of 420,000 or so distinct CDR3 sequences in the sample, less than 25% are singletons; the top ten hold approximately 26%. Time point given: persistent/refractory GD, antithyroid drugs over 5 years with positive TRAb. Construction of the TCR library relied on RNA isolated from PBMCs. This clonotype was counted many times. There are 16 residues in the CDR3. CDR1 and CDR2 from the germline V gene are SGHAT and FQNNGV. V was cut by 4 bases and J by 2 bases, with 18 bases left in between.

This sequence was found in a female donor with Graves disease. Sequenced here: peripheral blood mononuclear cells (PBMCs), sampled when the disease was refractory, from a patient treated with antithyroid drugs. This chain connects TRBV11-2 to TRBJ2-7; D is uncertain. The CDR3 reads CASSSRSGGWAYEQYF. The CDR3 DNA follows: TGTGCCAGCAGCTCCCGGTCTGGCGGATGGGCCTACGAGCAGTACTTC.